A selection of T cell receptor beta chains follows, all from one sample in a study of cytomegalovirus exposure and HLA in healthy donors. The table came from immunoSEQ multiplex PCR; TCRdb's copy has only in-frame clones and leaves some out. The repertoire consists of fewer than 250,000 clones, with approximately 75% occurring once and the leading ten covering approximately 4.8%. The sequenced sample was PBMCs. These receptors were collected from a young man in good health and CMV-seropositive. The CDR3 runs from the conserved cysteine through the conserved F or W. The order of the fields is CDR3 protein, CDR3 DNA, V gene, J gene, clone size, D gene. The D gene is left open where the match is weak. A clone size is listed for some rows: how often the clone was seen (once, few, many), or a class if it is expanded.

CASSPRGFTDTQYF	TGTGCCAGCAGCCCCCGGGGGTTCACAGATACGCAGTATTTT	TRBV5-6	TRBJ2-3	.	.
CAGGIRQEQFF	TGTGCCGGGGGGATAAGACAGGAGCAGTTCTTC	TRBV28	TRBJ2-1	.	.
CASSLLGPDTEAFF	TGTGCCAGCAGTTTATTGGGCCCCGACACTGAAGCTTTCTTT	TRBV27	TRBJ1-1	.	.
CASNKDRANTGELFF	TGTGCCAGCAACAAAGACAGGGCGAACACCGGGGAGCTGTTTTTT	TRBV2	TRBJ2-2	few	TRBD1
CAWSDGLAGGETQYF	TGTGCCTGGAGTGACGGACTAGCGGGGGGGGAGACCCAGTACTTC	TRBV30	TRBJ2-5	once	TRBD2
CASSPGTGFPYEQYF	TGCGCCAGCAGCCCCGGGACAGGGTTCCCCTACGAGCAGTACTTC	TRBV5-1	TRBJ2-7	few	TRBD1
CASSLQGDGPYEQYF	TGTGCCAGCAGCCTACAGGGGGATGGCCCTTACGAGCAGTACTTC	TRBV7-6	TRBJ2-7	.	TRBD1
CASSPEAGGFGYEQYF	TGTGCCAGCTCCCCGGAGGCGGGGGGCTTTGGCTACGAGCAGTACTTC	TRBV18	TRBJ2-7	.	TRBD2
CASSPPQRGGIHEQFF	TGTGCCAGCAGCCCCCCTCAGCGGGGGGGAATACATGAGCAGTTCTTC	TRBV5-6	TRBJ2-1	.	TRBD2
CASSRRTSGRGTDTQYF	TGTGCCAGCAGTCGTCGGACTAGCGGGAGGGGCACAGATACGCAGTATTTT	TRBV7-3	TRBJ2-3	few	TRBD2
CAIRQGVKDTQYF	TGTGCCATTCGACAGGGGGTTAAAGATACGCAGTATTTT	TRBV10-3	TRBJ2-3	few	TRBD1
CAWSGGYGIQYF	TGTGCCTGGAGCGGAGGGTACGGCATTCAGTACTTC	TRBV30	TRBJ2-4	.	.
CASSAAGTYNEKLFF	TGCGCCAGCAGCGCGGCCGGGACATACAATGAAAAACTGTTTTTT	TRBV5-1	TRBJ1-4	.	.
CASRQTGIQETQYF	TGTGCCAGCAGGCAGACAGGAATCCAAGAGACCCAGTACTTC	TRBV14	TRBJ2-5	once	.
CAISWGQQNTEAFF	TGTGCCATCAGTTGGGGACAGCAGAACACTGAAGCTTTCTTT	TRBV10-3	TRBJ1-1	few	TRBD1
CASSPWREGLVEQYF	TGTGCCAGCAGCCCCTGGCGGGAGGGCCTCGTCGAGCAGTACTTC	TRBV7-2	TRBJ2-7	few	TRBD2
CASSTGTVSYKQYF	TGTGCCAGCAGCACCGGGACAGTCTCCTACAAGCAGTACTTC	TRBV2	TRBJ2-7	.	TRBD1
CASSQGTPYGEAQHF	TGCGCCAGCAGCCAAGGGACGCCCTACGGGGAAGCCCAGCATTTT	TRBV4-1	TRBJ1-5	.	.
CASSLRGSDGYTF	TGTGCCAGCAGCTTGAGGGGATCGGATGGCTACACCTTC	TRBV5-4	TRBJ1-2	.	.
CASSSGGSYNSPLHF	TGTGCCAGCAGCTCAGGGGGCTCCTATAATTCACCCCTCCACTTT	TRBV12-1	TRBJ1-6	.	.
CASSYTGQIYEQYF	TGCGCCAGCAGCTATACCGGACAGATCTACGAGCAGTACTTC	TRBV5-1	TRBJ2-7	.	.
CASRPTGQGGNQPQHF	TGTGCCAGCAGGCCTACGGGACAGGGAGGCAATCAGCCCCAGCATTTT	TRBV7-3	TRBJ1-5	.	TRBD1
CAWSVNSGRTDTQYF	TGTGCCTGGAGTGTGAATAGCGGGAGGACAGATACGCAGTATTTT	TRBV30	TRBJ2-3	.	TRBD2
CASSSSGKTDTQYF	TGTGCCAGCAGCTCTAGCGGGAAGACAGATACGCAGTATTTT	TRBV7-3	TRBJ2-3	.	TRBD2
CASSAYLGGHEQFF	TGTGCCAGCAGTGCCTACTTAGGGGGCCATGAGCAGTTCTTC	TRBV28	TRBJ2-1	.	TRBD1
CASSYTQGGGTEAFF	TGTGCCAGCAGTTACACACAGGGTGGGGGCACTGAAGCTTTCTTT	TRBV6-5	TRBJ1-1	.	.
CASSQITGGGNYGYTF	TGTGCCAGCAGCCAAATTACCGGGGGTGGAAACTATGGCTACACCTTC	TRBV7-6	TRBJ1-2	.	.
CASGDRAGANVLTF	TGCGCCAGCGGAGACAGGGCTGGGGCCAACGTCCTGACTTTC	TRBV5-1	TRBJ2-6	.	TRBD1
CAWSVPGDGSGYTF	TGTGCCTGGAGTGTCCCGGGGGATGGGAGTGGCTACACCTTC	TRBV30	TRBJ1-2	.	.
CASRSSGSIDEQFF	TGTGCCAGCAGATCCAGCGGGAGTATCGATGAGCAGTTCTTC	TRBV7-9	TRBJ2-1	.	TRBD2
CASSPRGQQETQYF	TGTGCCAGCAGCCCGCGGGGACAGCAAGAGACCCAGTACTTC	TRBV5-4	TRBJ2-5	.	.
CAATPGMNTEAFF	TGTGCCGCAACACCCGGGATGAACACTGAAGCTTTCTTT	TRBV30	TRBJ1-1	.	.
CASNPGTSGRASKTQYF	TGTGCCAGCAATCCCGGGACTAGCGGGAGGGCCTCAAAGACCCAGTACTTC	TRBV2	TRBJ2-5	.	TRBD2
CASSRTGMQETQYF	TGTGCCAGTAGTAGGACAGGGATGCAAGAGACCCAGTACTTC	TRBV19	TRBJ2-5	.	TRBD1
CASTPRNQETQYF	TGTGCCAGCACCCCGCGCAACCAAGAGACCCAGTACTTC	TRBV7-2	TRBJ2-5	.	.
CASSFSRDSSYEQYF	TGTGCCAGCAGTTTTTCCCGGGACAGCTCCTACGAGCAGTACTTC	TRBV6-6	TRBJ2-7	once	TRBD1
CASSPRGRLAGSGRETQYF	TGTGCCAGCAGCCCCCGAGGGAGGCTAGCGGGAAGTGGCCGAGAGACCCAGTACTTC	TRBV21-1	TRBJ2-5	few	.
CASSHDRGNLYGYTF	TGCGCCAGCAGCCACGACAGAGGAAACCTCTATGGCTACACCTTC	TRBV5-1	TRBJ1-2	.	.
CASSLRNTEAFF	TGTGCCAGCAGTTTGAGGAACACTGAAGCTTTCTTT	TRBV27	TRBJ1-1	few	.
CASGFRRLAGGWTGELFF	TGTGCTAGTGGTTTCCGGAGACTAGCGGGAGGTTGGACCGGGGAGCTGTTTTTT	TRBV12-5	TRBJ2-2	few	TRBD2
CASSGTGQGGEETQYF	TGTGCCAGCAGTGGGACCGGACAGGGGGGAGAAGAGACCCAGTACTTC	TRBV25-1	TRBJ2-5	.	TRBD1
CASSSLGQGKAFF	TGTGCCAGCAGCTCCCTGGGCCAGGGCAAAGCTTTCTTT	TRBV7-9	TRBJ1-1	.	.
CASGRDRGGNEQFF	TGCGCCAGCGGCCGGGACAGGGGAGGGAATGAGCAGTTCTTC	TRBV23-1	TRBJ2-1	.	TRBD1
CASSQETMGEGAFRGYTF	TGTGCCAGCAGCCAAGAAACGATGGGTGAAGGGGCCTTCCGAGGCTACACCTTC	TRBV4-2	TRBJ1-2	.	.
CASSGTTGEGNQPQHF	TGTGCCAGTAGCGGGACAACCGGGGAAGGCAATCAGCCCCAGCATTTT	TRBV19	TRBJ1-5	.	.
CASSLRGLETQYF	TGTGCCAGCAGCTTGAGGGGATTGGAGACCCAGTACTTC	TRBV5-6	TRBJ2-5	.	.
CASSLKSGISINEQFF	TGCGCCAGCAGCTTGAAGAGCGGGATCTCGATCAATGAGCAGTTCTTC	TRBV5-1	TRBJ2-1	.	TRBD2
CAWSRPTDTQYF	TGTGCCTGGAGTCGTCCGACAGATACGCAGTATTTT	TRBV30	TRBJ2-3	.	.